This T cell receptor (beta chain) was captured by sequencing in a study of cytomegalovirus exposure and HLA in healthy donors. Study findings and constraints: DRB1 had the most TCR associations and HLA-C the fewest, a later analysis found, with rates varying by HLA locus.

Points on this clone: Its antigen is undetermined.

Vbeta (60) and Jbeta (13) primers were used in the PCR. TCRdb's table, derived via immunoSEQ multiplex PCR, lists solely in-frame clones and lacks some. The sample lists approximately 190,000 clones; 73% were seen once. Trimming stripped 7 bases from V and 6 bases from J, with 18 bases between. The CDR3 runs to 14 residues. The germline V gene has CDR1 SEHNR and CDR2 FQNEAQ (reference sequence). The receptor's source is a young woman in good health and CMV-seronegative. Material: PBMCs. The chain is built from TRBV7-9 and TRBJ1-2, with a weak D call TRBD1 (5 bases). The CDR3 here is CASTIIGTDHGYTF. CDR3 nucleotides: TGTGCCAGCACCATCATAGGGACTGATCATGGCTACACCTTC. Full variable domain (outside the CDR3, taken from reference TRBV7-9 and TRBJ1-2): DTGVSQNPRHKITKRGQNVTFRCDPISEHNRLYWYRQTLGQGPEFLTYFQNEAQLEKSRLLSDRFSAERPKGSFSTLEIQRTEQGDSAMYLCASTIIGTDHGYTFGSGTRLTVV.